The 19 T cell receptor beta chains below come from one sample, sequenced in a study of beta chain features in type 1 diabetes. Since all of the isolated RNA was reverse transcribed, expressed TCRB transcripts were what got sequenced. Method: immunoSEQ multiplex PCR; TCRdb's copy keeps in-frame clones and lacks some. The sample has a few hundred thousand clones; 24% are singletons. Study-wide results and caveats: A moderate, significant TCRB CDR3 shortening appeared in type 1 diabetes across four CD4+ subsets.

No antigen has been identified for these receptors. The sequenced sample was naive CD4+ T cells from blood. The source is a woman in her thirties with type 1 diabetes.

The chain combines TRBV4-2 with TRBJ2-7; TRBD1 is a possible D gene (5 bases). V was clipped by 5 bases and J by 2 bases, with 13 bases between them. Looked up from germline, CDR1 is LGHNA and CDR2 is YNFKEQ. The CDR3 length is 14 residues. CDR3 region: CASSEQGVAYEQYF. In DNA, the CDR3 is TGTGCCAGCAGCGAGCAGGGTGTCGCCTACGAGCAGTACTTC.

CDR3 in DNA: TGTGCCAGCATTCAGGGGGCTCCCCCTGAAGCTTTCTTT. Translation gives CASIQGAPPEAFF. This chain connects TRBV6-4 to TRBJ1-1, with 8 positions matching TRBD1. With V trimmed by 7 bases and J by 6 bases, 7 bases remained unmatched. The CDR3 covers 13 residues. Germline assignment: CDR1 MRHNA and CDR2 SNTAGT.

The gene calls are TRBV5-1 and TRBJ2-5, with TRBD1 matching 8 bases. The ends lost 1 base at V and 5 bases at J; junction bases unmatched: 7. The V gene's germline CDR1 is SGHRS and CDR2 YFSETQ. CDR3 length: 15 amino acids. The CDR3 DNA sequence: TGCGCCAGCAGCTTGATGCAGGGGGCTGTGGAGACCCAGTACTTC. It translates to CASSLMQGAVETQYF.

V usage is TRBV19 and J usage is TRBJ2-7; TRBD2 aligns across 11 bases. The CDR3 extends over 15 amino acids. After removal of 5 bases from V and 1 base from J, the junction contained 4 bases not matched to a gene. CDR1 and CDR2 (germline): LNHDA, SQIVND (reference sequence). DNA for the CDR3: TGTGCCAGTAGTCGGACTAGCGGGCAGTCCTACGAGCAGTACTTC. It codes for CASSRTSGQSYEQYF.

This sequence joins TRBV14 and TRBJ1-2, with no clear D. Germline-derived CDR1 and CDR2 are SGHDN and FVKESK. V gave up 4 bases and J gave up 6 bases, with 12 bases separating them. This CDR3 is 13 amino acids long. The CDR3 DNA sequence: TGTGCCAGCAGCCCCCGGGGATGGGATGGCTACACCTTC. As protein: CASSPRGWDGYTF.

This clone was seen a single time. The chain has TRBV5-1 and TRBJ1-1; 9 nucleotides align to TRBD1. The CDR3 length is 13 residues. Per the germline V gene, CDR1 is SGHRS and CDR2 is YFSETQ. V dropped 4 bases and J dropped 8; count of bases not matched to a gene: 6. In DNA, the CDR3 is TGCGCCAGCAGCCGTACAGGGGGCAACGAAGCTTTCTTT. Protein sequence: CASSRTGGNEAFF.

CDR3 loop: CASSPSGRGSYEQYF. Here the CDR3 DNA reads TGTGCCAGCAGCCCCAGCGGGAGGGGCTCCTACGAGCAGTACTTC. The J gene is TRBJ2-7, the V gene TRBV13; 10 bases fit TRBD2. There are 15 residues in the CDR3. V trimming: 5 bases; J trimming: 0 bases; junction bases outside the gene matches: 4. The V gene's germline CDR1 is PRHDT and CDR2 FYEKMQ (reference sequence).

The chain has TRBV7-3 and TRBJ2-2; D may be TRBD2 (7 bases). V lost 5 bases to trimming and J lost 1 base, with 14 bases between them. The germline V gene encodes CDR1 SGHTA and CDR2 FQGTGA. The CDR3 extends over 16 amino acids. CDR3 region: CASSPGEGVNTGELFF. The CDR3 DNA follows: TGTGCCAGCAGCCCCGGGGAGGGGGTGAACACCGGGGAGCTGTTTTTT.

This sequence joins TRBV6-5 and TRBJ1-2; D not certain. Deletions cut 5 bases from V and 6 bases from J, with 19 bases between. There are 15 residues in the CDR3. Looked up from germline, CDR1 is MNHEY and CDR2 is SVGAGI. CDR3 nucleotides: TGTGCCAGCAGTAGGAGGGATACGCGAGCAAATGGCTACACCTTC. Translation: CASSRRDTRANGYTF.

This clone was picked up a small number of times. This chain links TRBV11-2 with TRBJ2-1, with D perhaps TRBD2 (6 bases). This CDR3 comprises 15 residues. Germline lookup yields CDR1 SGHAT and CDR2 FQNNGV. The V gene lost 1 base and the J gene lost 1 base, with 8 bases spanning the gap. CDR3 nucleotides: TGTGCCAGCAGCTTAGCTCTAGCGTCCTACAATGAGCAGTTCTTC. This sequence encodes CASSLALASYNEQFF.

V is TRBV6-5 and J is TRBJ2-2; no definite D call. V lost 6 bases and J 1 base, leaving 9 bases between the germline ends. Per the germline V gene, CDR1 is MNHEY and CDR2 is SVGAGI. CDR3 length: 14 residues. This CDR3 reads CASRTHRNTGELFF. The CDR3 coding sequence is TGTGCCAGCAGGACCCACAGGAACACCGGGGAGCTGTTTTTT.

The chain employs TRBV7-8 and TRBJ1-2, with a weak D call TRBD1 (6 bases). CDR3 size: 14 residues. The ends were cut back, 5 bases at V and 4 bases at J, with 14 bases in the middle. Germline lookup yields CDR1 SGHVS and CDR2 FQNEAQ. CDR3 residues: CASSAQQGGYGYTF. In nucleotides, the CDR3 is TGTGCCAGCAGCGCCCAACAGGGCGGCTATGGCTACACCTTC. Drawing the rest from reference TRBV7-8 and TRBJ1-2, the complete variable domain is GAGVSQSPRYKVAKRGQDVALRCDPISGHVSLFWYQQALGQGPEFLTYFQNEAQLDKSGLPSDRFFAERPEGSVSTLKIQRTQQEDSAVYLCASSAQQGGYGYTFGSGTRLTVV.

The chain is built from TRBV5-6 and TRBJ2-2; D call uncertain. CDR1 and CDR2 from the germline V gene are SGHDT and YYEEEE. This CDR3 has 13 amino acids. Trimming took off 2 bases at V and 5 bases at J, with 7 bases between the two ends. CDR3 DNA: TGTGCCAGCAGCTTCGTGAGAACCGGGGAGCTGTTTTTT. It specifies CASSFVRTGELFF.

Comment on this clone: The same CDR3 can be traced to other DNA sequences in this sample. This chain links TRBV5-1 with TRBJ1-5; D uncertain. CDR3 size: 14 residues. Germline assignment: CDR1 SGHRS and CDR2 YFSETQ. Trimming removed 0 bases from V and 2 bases from J, with 6 bases in between. CDR3: CASSLGGGNQPQHF. DNA for the CDR3: TGCGCCAGCAGCTTGGGCGGAGGCAATCAGCCCCAGCATTTT.

The V gene is TRBV15, the J gene TRBJ2-2; 8 bases line up with TRBD2. Unmatched junction bases numbered 4, after V lost 4 bases and J lost 6 bases. Per germline, CDR1 LNHNV and CDR2 YYDKDF (reference sequence). CDR3 length equals 14 residues. CDR3 bases: TGTGCCACCAGCACAGCGGGAGCTTCCGGGGAGCTGTTTTTT. Its translation is CATSTAGASGELFF.

The chain is built from TRBV14 and TRBJ2-2; tentatively, D is TRBD1 (6 bases). Trimming took off 4 bases at V and 5 bases at J, with 8 bases between the two ends. Germline-derived CDR1 and CDR2 are SGHDN and FVKESK. The CDR3 loop spans 13 amino acids. The CDR3 sequence: CASSLQGTGELFF. CDR3 in DNA: TGTGCCAGCAGCCTCCAGGGGACCGGGGAGCTGTTTTTT.

This clone was counted a few times. J is TRBJ1-1 and V is TRBV18; D unresolved. The CDR3 totals 15 residues. The germline V and J ends were trimmed by 3 bases and 3 bases, with 14 bases remaining between them. Germline lookup yields CDR1 KGHSH and CDR2 LQKENI. CDR3 region: CASSPAAVAYTEAFF. CDR3 coding DNA: TGTGCCAGCTCACCCGCGGCGGTAGCTTACACTGAAGCTTTCTTT.

There are a few counts of this clone. The V call is TRBV25-1, the J call TRBJ2-4, with a tentative D call TRBD2 (6 bases). The germline V gene encodes CDR1 MGHDK and CDR2 SYGVNS. CDR3 size: 15 residues. Trimming removed 7 bases at V and 8 bases at J, with 21 bases between. In DNA form, the CDR3 reads TGTGCCAGCACCCCCCTCGGCCCGGGGGTTGACATTCAGTACTTC. As protein: CASTPLGPGVDIQYF.

This clone was seen only a few times. The chain joins TRBV7-3 to TRBJ2-1; 8 bases align to TRBD2. Trimming cost V 5 bases and J 8 bases; bases outside gene matches: 8. This CDR3 contains 14 residues. Germline values: CDR1 SGHTA, CDR2 FQGTGA. The CDR3 sequence: CASSTGLDRDEQFF. Here the CDR3 DNA reads TGTGCCAGCAGCACGGGACTAGACCGCGATGAGCAGTTCTTC.